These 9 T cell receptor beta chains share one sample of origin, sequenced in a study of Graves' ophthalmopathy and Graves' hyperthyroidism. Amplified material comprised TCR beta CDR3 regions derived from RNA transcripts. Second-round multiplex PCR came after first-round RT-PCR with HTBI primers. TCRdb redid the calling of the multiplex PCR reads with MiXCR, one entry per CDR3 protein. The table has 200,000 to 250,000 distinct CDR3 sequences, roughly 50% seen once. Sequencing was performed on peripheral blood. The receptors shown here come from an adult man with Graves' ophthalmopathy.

The CDR3 DNA reads TGTGCCAGCAGCTTATTAGGCTATTCGAACACCGGGGAGCTGTTTTTT. Encoded protein: CASSLLGYSNTGELFF. The chain is built from TRBV7-3 and TRBJ2-2; D remains unclear. V shed 2 bases and J shed 0 bases, with 10 bases lying between them. This CDR3 is built from 16 residues. Germline CDR1 is SGHTA and CDR2 is FQGTGA.

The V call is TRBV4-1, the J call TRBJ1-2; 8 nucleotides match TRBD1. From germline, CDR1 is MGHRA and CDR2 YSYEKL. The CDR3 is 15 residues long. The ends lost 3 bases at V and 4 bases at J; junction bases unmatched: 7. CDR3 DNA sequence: TGCGCCAGCAGCCACGGACAGGGCGTATTCTATGGCTACACCTTC. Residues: CASSHGQGVFYGYTF.

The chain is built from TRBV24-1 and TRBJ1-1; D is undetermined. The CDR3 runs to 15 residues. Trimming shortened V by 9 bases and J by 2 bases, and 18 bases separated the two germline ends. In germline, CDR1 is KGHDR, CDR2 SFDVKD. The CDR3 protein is CATSGGWVGNTEAFF. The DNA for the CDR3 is TGTGCCACCTCCGGTGGGTGGGTAGGAAACACTGAAGCTTTCTTT.

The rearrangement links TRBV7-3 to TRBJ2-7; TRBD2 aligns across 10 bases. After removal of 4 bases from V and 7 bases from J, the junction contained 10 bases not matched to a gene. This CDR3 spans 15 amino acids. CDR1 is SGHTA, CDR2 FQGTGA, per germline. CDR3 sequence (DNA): TGTGCCAGCAGCTGGGCGCACGGGACTAGCGAAGAGCAGTACTTC. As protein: CASSWAHGTSEEQYF.

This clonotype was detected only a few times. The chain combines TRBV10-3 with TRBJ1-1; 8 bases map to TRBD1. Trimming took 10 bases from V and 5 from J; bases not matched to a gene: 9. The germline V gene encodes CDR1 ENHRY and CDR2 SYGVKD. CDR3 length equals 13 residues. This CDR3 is CASRQTGETEAFF. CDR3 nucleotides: TGTGCCAGCAGACAGACAGGGGAGACTGAAGCTTTCTTT.

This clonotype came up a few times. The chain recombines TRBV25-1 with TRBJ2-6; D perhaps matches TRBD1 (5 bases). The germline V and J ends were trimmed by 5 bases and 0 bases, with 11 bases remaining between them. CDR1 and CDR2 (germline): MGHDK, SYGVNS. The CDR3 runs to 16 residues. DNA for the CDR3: TGTGCCAGCAGTAGACAGCCCCTCTCTGGGGCCAACGTCCTGACTTTC. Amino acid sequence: CASSRQPLSGANVLTF.

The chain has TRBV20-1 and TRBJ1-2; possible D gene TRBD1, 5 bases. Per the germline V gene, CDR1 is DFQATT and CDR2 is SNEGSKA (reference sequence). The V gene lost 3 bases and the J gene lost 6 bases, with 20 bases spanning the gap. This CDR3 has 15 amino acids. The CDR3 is CSASGQLSGGDGYTF. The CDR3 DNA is TGCAGTGCTAGTGGTCAGCTATCGGGGGGGGATGGCTACACCTTC.

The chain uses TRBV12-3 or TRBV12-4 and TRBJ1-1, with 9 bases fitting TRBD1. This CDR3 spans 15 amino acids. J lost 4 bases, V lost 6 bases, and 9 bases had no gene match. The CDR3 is CASSPGTGRSTEAFF. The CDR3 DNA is TGTGCCAGCAGCCCCGGGACAGGGAGAAGCACTGAAGCTTTCTTT.

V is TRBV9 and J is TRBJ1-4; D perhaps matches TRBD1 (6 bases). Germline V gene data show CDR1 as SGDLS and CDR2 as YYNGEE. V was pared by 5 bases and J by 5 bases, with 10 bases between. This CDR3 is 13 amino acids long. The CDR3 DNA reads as TGTGCCAGCAGAGGGGGGCAGAATGAAAAACTGTTTTTT. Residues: CASRGGQNEKLFF. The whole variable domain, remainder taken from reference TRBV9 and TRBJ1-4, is DSGVTQTPKHLITATGQRVTLRCSPRSGDLSVYWYQQSLDQGLQFLIQYYNGEERAKGNILERFSAQQFPDLHSELNLSSLELGDSALYFCASRGGQNEKLFFGSGTQLSVL.